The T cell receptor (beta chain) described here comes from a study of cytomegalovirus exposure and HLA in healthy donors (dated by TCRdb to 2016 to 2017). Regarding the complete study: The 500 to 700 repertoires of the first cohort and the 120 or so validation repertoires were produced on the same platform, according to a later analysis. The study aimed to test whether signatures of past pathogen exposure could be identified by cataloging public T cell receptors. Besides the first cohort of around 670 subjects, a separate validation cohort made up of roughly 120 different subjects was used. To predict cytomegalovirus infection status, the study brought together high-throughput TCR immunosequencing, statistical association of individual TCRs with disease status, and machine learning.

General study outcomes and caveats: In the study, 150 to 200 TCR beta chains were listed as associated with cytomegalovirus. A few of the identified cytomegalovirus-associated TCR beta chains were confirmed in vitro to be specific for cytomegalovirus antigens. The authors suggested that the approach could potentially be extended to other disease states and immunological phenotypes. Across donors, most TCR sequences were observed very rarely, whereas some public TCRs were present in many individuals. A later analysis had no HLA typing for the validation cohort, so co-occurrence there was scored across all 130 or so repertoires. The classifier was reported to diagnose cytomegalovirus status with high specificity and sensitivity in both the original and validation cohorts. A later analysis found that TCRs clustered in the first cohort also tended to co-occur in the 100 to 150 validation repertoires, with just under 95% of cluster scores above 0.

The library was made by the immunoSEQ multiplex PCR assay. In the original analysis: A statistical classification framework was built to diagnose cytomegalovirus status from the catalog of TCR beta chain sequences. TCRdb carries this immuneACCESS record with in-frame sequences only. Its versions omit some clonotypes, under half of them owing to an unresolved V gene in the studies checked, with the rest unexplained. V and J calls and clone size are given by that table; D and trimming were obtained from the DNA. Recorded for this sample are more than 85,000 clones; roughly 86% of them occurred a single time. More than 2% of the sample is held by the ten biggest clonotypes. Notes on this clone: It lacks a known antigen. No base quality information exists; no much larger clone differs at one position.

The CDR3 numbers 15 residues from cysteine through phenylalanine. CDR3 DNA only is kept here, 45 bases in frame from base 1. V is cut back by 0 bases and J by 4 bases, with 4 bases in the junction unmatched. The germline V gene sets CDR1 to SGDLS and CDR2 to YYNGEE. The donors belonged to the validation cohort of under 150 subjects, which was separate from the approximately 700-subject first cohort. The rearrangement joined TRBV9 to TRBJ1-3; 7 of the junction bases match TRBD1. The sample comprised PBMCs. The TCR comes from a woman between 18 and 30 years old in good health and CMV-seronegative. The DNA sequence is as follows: TGTGCCAGCAGCGTAGTAGGGACAGCAGGAAACACCATATATTTT. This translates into CASSVVGTAGNTIYF.